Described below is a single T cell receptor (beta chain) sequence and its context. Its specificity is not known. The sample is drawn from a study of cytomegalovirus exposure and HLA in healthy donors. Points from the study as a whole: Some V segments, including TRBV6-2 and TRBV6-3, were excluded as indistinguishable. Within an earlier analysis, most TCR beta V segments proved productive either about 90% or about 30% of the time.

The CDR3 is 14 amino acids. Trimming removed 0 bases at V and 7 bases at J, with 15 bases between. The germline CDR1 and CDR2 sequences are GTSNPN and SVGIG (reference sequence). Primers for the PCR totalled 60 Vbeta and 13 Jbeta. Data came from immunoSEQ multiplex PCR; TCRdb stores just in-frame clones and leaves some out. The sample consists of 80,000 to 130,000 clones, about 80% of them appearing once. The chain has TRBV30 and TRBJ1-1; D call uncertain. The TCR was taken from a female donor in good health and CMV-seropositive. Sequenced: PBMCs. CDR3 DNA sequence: TGTGCCTGGAGTGTATTGACCGCGGTCGGTGAAGCTTTCTTT. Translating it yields CAWSVLTAVGEAFF.